Sequencing of this T cell receptor beta chain was carried out in a study of naive and memory T cell subsets. Study conclusions and caveats: From naive to CM, EM and EMRA, diversity decreased and Gini increased. In naive cells, over 95% of TCR sequences were seen only once. Naive repertoires, especially CD8, held a few larger clonotypes, possibly memory cells re-expressing CD45RA. The power law exponent of TCR abundance differed between naive and memory cells.

CD4+ T cell IFNgamma after overnight CMV lysate exposure gave donor CMV status. The CDR3 runs to 15 residues. Trimming at V came to 1 base and at J to 3 bases, leaving 4 bases not matched to a gene. Germline V CDR1 and CDR2: SGHVS, FQNEAQ. On this clonotype itself: What it recognizes is unknown.

The beta constant-region primer was an equimolar mix of two oligonucleotides covering TRBC1 and TRBC2. Four rounds of PCR amplified the ligated cDNA using nested alpha and beta constant-region primers plus SP2. TCRdb redid the calling of the UMI-ligation and nested PCR reads with MiXCR, one entry per CDR3 protein. The table records roughly 83,000 distinct CDR3 sequences, 10% to 12% of them present only once. Source material: naive CD4+ T cells from blood. V is TRBV7-8 and J is TRBJ2-7; 9 positions match TRBD1. This clonotype originated in a human donor in good health. CDR3 loop: CASSLVPTGGYEQYF. The CDR3 DNA is TGTGCCAGCAGCTTAGTGCCGACAGGGGGCTACGAGCAGTACTTC.